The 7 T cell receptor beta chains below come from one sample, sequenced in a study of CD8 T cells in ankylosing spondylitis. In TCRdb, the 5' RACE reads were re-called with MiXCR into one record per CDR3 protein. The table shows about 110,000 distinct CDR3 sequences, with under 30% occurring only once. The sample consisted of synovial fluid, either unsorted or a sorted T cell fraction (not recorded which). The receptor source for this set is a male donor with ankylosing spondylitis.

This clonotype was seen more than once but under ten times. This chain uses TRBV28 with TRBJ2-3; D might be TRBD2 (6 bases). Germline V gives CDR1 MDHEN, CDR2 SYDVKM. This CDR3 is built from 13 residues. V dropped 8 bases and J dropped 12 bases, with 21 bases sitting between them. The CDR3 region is CASGGTPPRNQYF. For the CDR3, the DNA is TGTGCCAGCGGCGGGACGCCTCCCCGAAATCAGTATTTT.

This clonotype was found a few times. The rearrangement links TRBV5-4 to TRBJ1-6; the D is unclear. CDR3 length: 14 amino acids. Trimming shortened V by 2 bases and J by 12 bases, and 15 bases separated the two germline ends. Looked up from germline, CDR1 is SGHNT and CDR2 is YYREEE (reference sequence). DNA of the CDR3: TGTGCCAGCAGCTTTGGCCACCTCCGAGGACCCCTCCACTTT. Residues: CASSFGHLRGPLHF.

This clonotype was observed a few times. CDR3 loop: CSPKGGADTQYF. The CDR3 DNA is TGCAGTCCAAAGGGGGGGGCCGATACGCAGTATTTT. V gene TRBV20-1 combines with J gene TRBJ2-3, with D possibly being TRBD2 (7 bases). From germline, CDR1 is DFQATT and CDR2 SNEGSKA (reference sequence). The CDR3 extends over 12 amino acids. V was cut by 8 bases and J by 6 bases, with 15 bases left in between.

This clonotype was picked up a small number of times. The CDR3 sequence is CASSSTAAPSNGYTF. For the CDR3, the DNA is TGTGCCAGCAGTTCGACGGCAGCCCCGAGTAATGGCTACACCTTC. The chain employs TRBV27 and TRBJ1-2; D call uncertain. The germline CDR1 and CDR2 sequences are MNHEY and SMNVEV (reference sequence). This CDR3 has 15 residues. Trimming cost V 4 bases and J 6 bases, with 18 bases left between them.

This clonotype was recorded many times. The CDR3 region has the DNA TGTGCCAGCAGCCAAGAAGGGGGGATCGATCAGCCCCAGCATTTT. Residues: CASSQEGGIDQPQHF. This chain links TRBV4-2 with TRBJ1-5, with a possible D match to TRBD1 (6 bases). The CDR3 extends over 15 amino acids. Germline loops: CDR1 LGHNA, CDR2 YNFKEQ. V was pared by 0 bases and J by 5 bases, with 11 bases between.

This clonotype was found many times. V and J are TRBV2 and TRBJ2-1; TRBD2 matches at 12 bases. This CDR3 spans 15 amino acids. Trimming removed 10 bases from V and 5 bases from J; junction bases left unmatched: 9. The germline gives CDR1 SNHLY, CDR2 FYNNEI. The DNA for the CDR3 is TGTGCCACCACACTCGGACTAGCGGGACACAATGAGCAGTTCTTC. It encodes CATTLGLAGHNEQFF.

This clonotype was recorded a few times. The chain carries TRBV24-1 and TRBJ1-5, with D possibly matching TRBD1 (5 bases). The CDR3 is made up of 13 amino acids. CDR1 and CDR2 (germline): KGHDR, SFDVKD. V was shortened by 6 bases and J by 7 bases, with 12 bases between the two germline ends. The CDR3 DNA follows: TGTGCCACCAGTCGCGCAGGGCTCCAGCCCCAGCATTTT. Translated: CATSRAGLQPQHF.